The clone carrying this TCR beta chain is categorized as medium-sized (0.01 to 0.1%). Antigen specificity is unknown. As to time point: sample taken at primary tumor resection. Untreated early-stage non-small cell lung cancer patients, over 55 in total, were the donors. The data stem from a study of spatial heterogeneity in lung cancer. The CDR3 covers 15 residues. Germline CDR1 LGHNA, CDR2 YNFKEQ. Trimming pared 0 bases from V and 0 bases from J, leaving 6 bases between. TCRdb called the 5' RACE reads again in MiXCR, with one record for every CDR3 protein. The table records 7,300 or so distinct CDR3 sequences, 8% to 10% of them present only once. Study-wide findings and caveats: The study found that expanded intratumoral alpha and beta TCR counts tracked tumor mutation counts.

The origin of this receptor is a male donor with early-stage non-small cell lung cancer. The gene calls are TRBV4-2 and TRBJ1-3, with D unresolved. The starting material was lung tumor tissue, obtained at surgery. DNA for the CDR3: TGTGCCAGCAGCCAAGACTGGGGCTCTGGAAACACCATATATTTT. Protein product: CASSQDWGSGNTIYF.